The sequence of this T cell receptor (beta chain) was determined in a study of graft-versus-host responses after intestinal transplantation. The overall study: Recipients were all induced with anti-thymocyte globulin, then given tacrolimus and steroids for around three years.

Study observations and caveats: Researchers found peak circulating GvH clone levels linked to early post-transplant HvG declines. GvH clones detected in recipient marrow included some appearing first in ileum or blood.

This table comes from immunoSEQ multiplex PCR, and its TCRdb copy is limited to in-frame clones, with some not included. The sample contains about 89,000 clones, 94% of which appear only once. The CDR3 length is 13 residues. In germline, CDR1 is GTSNPN, CDR2 SVGIG (reference sequence). V lost 5 bases and J lost 4, with 12 bases in between. On this clone itself: What it binds is not known.

This chain links TRBV30 with TRBJ1-3; no clear D gene. This TCR was sampled from a human donor who was the organ donor for an intestinal transplant. The sequenced sample was unstimulated CD4+ T cells sorted from spleen or lymph node cells, obtained before transplant. The CDR3 sequence is CAWSSKVGNTIYF. As DNA, the CDR3 is TGTGCCTGGTCCTCAAAAGTCGGAAACACCATATATTTT.